Listed below are T cell receptor beta chains from one sample, sequenced in a study of T cell responses to AZD1222 COVID-19 vaccine. Clones were sequenced by immunoSEQ multiplex PCR, and TCRdb holds only the in-frame ones, with some missing. In the table there are 75,000 to 100,000 clones, 70% to 90% of which are singletons. The specimen was peripheral blood, collected on day 0 of AZD1222 vaccination. These receptors were collected from an adult in good health. Each CDR3 is given with its conserved first and last residue. Each record gives: D gene, V gene, J gene, clone size, CDR3 protein, CDR3 DNA. A D gene is named only where the DNA matches it firmly. Size tells how often a clone was seen (once, few, many) or the class of an expanded clone, and some rows leave it out.

>-|TRBV5-4|TRBJ2-2|-
CASSLRFWALNTGELFF
TGTGCCAGCAGCTTGAGGTTTTGGGCCTTGAACACCGGGGAGCTGTTTTTT
>-|TRBV7-9|TRBJ2-5|-
CASSLESGRETQYF
TGTGCCAGCAGCTTAGAGAGCGGCCGAGAGACCCAGTACTTC
>-|TRBV24-1|TRBJ1-2|-
CATSDLDGYTF
TGTGCCACCAGTGATTTAGATGGCTACACCTTC
>-|TRBV10-3|TRBJ2-7|-
CAISELSEQYF
TGTGCCATCAGTGAGTTAAGCGAGCAGTACTTC
>-|TRBV7-9|TRBJ1-5|once
CASSLREDQPQHF
TGTGCCAGCAGCCTCAGGGAAGATCAGCCCCAGCATTTT
>-|TRBV15|TRBJ1-6|-
CATSGRERSSPLHF
TGTGCCACCAGCGGCCGGGAACGGAGTTCACCCCTCCACTTT
>-|TRBV18|TRBJ2-1|-
CASSREGGSYNEQFF
TGTGCCAGCTCACGGGAGGGGGGCTCCTACAATGAGCAGTTCTTC
>-|TRBV18|TRBJ1-4|-
CASSPGAQIGEKLFF
TGTGCCAGCTCACCGGGGGCTCAGATCGGTGAAAAACTGTTTTTT
>-|TRBV7-9|TRBJ2-7|-
CASSLAPIDSSSYEQYF
TGTGCCAGCAGCTTAGCTCCCATAGACAGTAGCTCCTACGAGCAGTACTTC
>TRBD2|TRBV7-2|TRBJ2-3|-
CASSLAAGGRADTQYF
TGTGCCAGCAGCCTCGCTGCGGGGGGGCGGGCAGATACGCAGTATTTT
>-|TRBV11-3|TRBJ2-2|-
CASSLNGELFF
TGTGCCAGCAGCTTAAACGGGGAGCTGTTTTTT
>TRBD1|TRBV11-2|TRBJ2-2|-
CASSPRGQDTGELFF
TGTGCCAGCAGCCCGAGGGGGCAGGACACCGGGGAGCTGTTTTTT
>-|TRBV5-4|TRBJ2-2|-
CASSLDGPTNTGELFF
TGTGCCAGCAGCTTGGATGGCCCCACGAACACCGGGGAGCTGTTTTTT
>-|TRBV6-5|TRBJ2-7|-
CASSYSAASSYEQYF
TGTGCCAGCAGTTACTCTGCTGCGAGCTCCTACGAGCAGTACTTC
>-|TRBV2|TRBJ1-1|-
CASSPTPGTEAFF
TGTGCCAGCAGTCCGACCCCCGGGACTGAAGCTTTCTTT
>TRBD1|TRBV6-5|TRBJ1-3|-
CATRTGSGNTIYF
TGTGCCACCCGGACAGGGAGCGGAAACACCATATATTTT
>-|TRBV9|TRBJ2-2|-
CASSVAGSNTGELFF
TGTGCCAGCAGCGTAGCTGGCAGTAACACCGGGGAGCTGTTTTTT
>TRBD1|TRBV5-1|TRBJ1-2|-
CASSLTTGFYGYTF
TGCGCCAGCAGCCTCACGACAGGGTTCTATGGCTACACCTTC
>TRBD2|TRBV5-1|TRBJ2-1|-
CASTGGTFNEQFF
TGCGCCAGCACGGGGGGGACCTTCAATGAGCAGTTCTTC
>TRBD1|TRBV6-5|TRBJ1-1|-
CASSLDRGMSTEAFF
TGTGCCAGCAGTTTAGACAGGGGAATGAGCACTGAAGCTTTCTTT
>TRBD2|TRBV3-1/TRBV3-2|TRBJ2-3|-
CASSRASGGAVTDTQYF
TGTGCCAGCAGCCGGGCTAGCGGGGGGGCAGTTACAGATACGCAGTATTTT
>TRBD1|TRBV5-1|TRBJ2-7|-
CASSFPGQNYEQYF
TGCGCCAGCAGCTTCCCGGGACAGAACTACGAGCAGTACTTC
>-|TRBV6-5|TRBJ1-2|-
CASSYSGQINYGYTF
TGTGCCAGCAGTTACAGTGGTCAGATTAACTATGGCTACACCTTC